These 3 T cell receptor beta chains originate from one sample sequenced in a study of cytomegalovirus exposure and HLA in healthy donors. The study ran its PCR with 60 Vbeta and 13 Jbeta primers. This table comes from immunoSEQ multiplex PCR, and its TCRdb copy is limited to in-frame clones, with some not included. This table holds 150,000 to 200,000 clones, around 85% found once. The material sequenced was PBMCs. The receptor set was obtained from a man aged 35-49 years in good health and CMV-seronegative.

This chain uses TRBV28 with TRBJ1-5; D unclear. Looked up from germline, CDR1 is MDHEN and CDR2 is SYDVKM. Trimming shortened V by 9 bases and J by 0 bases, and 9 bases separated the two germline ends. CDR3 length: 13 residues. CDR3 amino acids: CARRGDSNQPQHF. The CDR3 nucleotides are TGTGCCAGACGTGGAGATAGCAATCAGCCCCAGCATTTT.

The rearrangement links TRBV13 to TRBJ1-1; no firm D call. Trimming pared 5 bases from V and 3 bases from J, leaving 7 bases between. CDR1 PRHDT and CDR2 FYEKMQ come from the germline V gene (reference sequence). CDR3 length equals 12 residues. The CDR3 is CASSPGHTEAFF. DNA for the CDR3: TGTGCCAGCAGCCCAGGTCACACTGAAGCTTTCTTT.

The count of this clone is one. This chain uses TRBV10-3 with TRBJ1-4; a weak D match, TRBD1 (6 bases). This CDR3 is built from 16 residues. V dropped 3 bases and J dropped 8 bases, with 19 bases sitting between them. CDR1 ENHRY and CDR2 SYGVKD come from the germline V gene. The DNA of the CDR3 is TGTGCCATCAGTGACCTTTCACCAGGGGTTGGGGAAAAACTGTTTTTT. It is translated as CAISDLSPGVGEKLFF.